The clone carrying this T cell receptor beta chain was counted at least ten times. The antigen is unknown. V was clipped by 6 bases and J by 2 bases; unmatched bases: 5. The germline gives CDR1 MNHNS, CDR2 SASEGT. This CDR3 has 15 amino acids. Under 3 months was the duration of disease in ophthalmopathy patients, who also had a Clinical Activity Score of at least 3 and a NOSPECS grade of at least 4. This sample is drawn from a study of T cells in Graves' hyperthyroidism and ophthalmopathy. Study-level points and caveats: A model using 13 V-J features told ophthalmopathy apart from stable hyperthyroidism.

RNA transcripts gave rise to amplified TCR beta CDR3 regions. When the TCR CDR3 underwent first-round RT-PCR, the HTBI primer set was used. Each CDR3 protein is one row after TCRdb ran MiXCR on the multiplex PCR reads. The sample carries about 610,000 distinct CDR3 sequences, roughly 14% recorded once. This clonotype was sampled from a woman aged 40-49 years with Graves' ophthalmopathy. Specimen: blood. The rearrangement links TRBV6-1 to TRBJ2-7, with TRBD2 identical over 12 bases. CDR3 sequence reads: CASSSRLAGAYEQYF. Here the CDR3 DNA reads TGTGCCAGCAGCTCGAGACTAGCGGGGGCCTACGAGCAGTACTTC.